This T cell receptor beta chain was sequenced during a study of blood T cell repertoires in COVID-19. Across the study: PBMCs, B-cell-depleted T cells, or T cells were the source of the cDNA or gDNA that made up the material.

Original processing methods: Estimation of nucleated cell counts was performed using reference gene primer amplification. Some clones are missing from TCRdb's copy, which holds only in-frame ones; the method was immunoSEQ multiplex PCR. That table is the source of V, J and clone size, and D and trimming were worked out from the DNA. The data contain 200,000 or so clones, approximately 82% of them singletons. The receptor was isolated from a human donor with acute or convalescent COVID-19. The donor label of this sample is uncertain. The source material was peripheral blood.

In DNA, the CDR3 is TGTGCCAGCAGCCACACCTCCTCTAGGGAGACCCAGTACTTC. Amino acid sequence: CASSHTSSRETQYF. This chain joins TRBV6-6 and TRBJ2-5, with D hard to call. Germline V gene lookup returns CDR1 MNHNY and CDR2 SVGAGI (reference sequence). V shed 6 bases and J shed 5 bases, with 16 bases lying between them. This CDR3 contains 14 residues.